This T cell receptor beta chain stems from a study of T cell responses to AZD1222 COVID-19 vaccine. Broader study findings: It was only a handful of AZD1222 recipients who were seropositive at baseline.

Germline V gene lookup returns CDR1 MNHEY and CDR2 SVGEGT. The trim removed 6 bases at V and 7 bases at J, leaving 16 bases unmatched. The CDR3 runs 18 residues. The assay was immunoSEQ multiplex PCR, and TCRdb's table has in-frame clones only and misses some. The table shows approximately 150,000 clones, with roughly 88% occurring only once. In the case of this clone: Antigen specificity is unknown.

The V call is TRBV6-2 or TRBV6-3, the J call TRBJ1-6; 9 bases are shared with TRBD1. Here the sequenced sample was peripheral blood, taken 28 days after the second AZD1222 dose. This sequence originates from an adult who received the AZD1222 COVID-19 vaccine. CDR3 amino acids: CASSLPGQGSGLNSPLHF. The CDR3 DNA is TGTGCCAGCAGCCTCCCGGGACAGGGCTCCGGACTGAATTCACCCCTCCACTTT.